One T cell receptor (beta chain) is described in this entry. The junction shows a germline mismatch at one end, possibly a read error. This sample is drawn from a study of a mutant IDH1 vaccine in newly diagnosed glioma. Produced via immunoSEQ multiplex PCR; TCRdb's table is partial and in-frame only. This table holds around 53,000 clones, more than 80% found once. CDR3 size: 13 residues. Germline lookup yields CDR1 SSHAT and CDR2 FNYEAQ (reference sequence). Time point indicated: baseline, week 1 (first vaccination visit). Documented treatment: pre-vaccination baseline after standard-of-care therapy. Each astrocytoma in the donors was new, WHO grade 3 or 4, IDH1-mutant and ATRX-lost.

The sequence came from a middle-aged man with glioma. This chain connects TRBV7-7 to TRBJ2-7, with TRBD2 as a possible D gene (6 bases). This specimen consisted of PBMCs, obtained from a glioma patient treated with radiotherapy, temozolomide or both. CDR3 in DNA: TGTGCTAGCAGCTTAGGACGGGGGTACGAGCAGTACTTC. Translated: CASSLGRGYEQYF.